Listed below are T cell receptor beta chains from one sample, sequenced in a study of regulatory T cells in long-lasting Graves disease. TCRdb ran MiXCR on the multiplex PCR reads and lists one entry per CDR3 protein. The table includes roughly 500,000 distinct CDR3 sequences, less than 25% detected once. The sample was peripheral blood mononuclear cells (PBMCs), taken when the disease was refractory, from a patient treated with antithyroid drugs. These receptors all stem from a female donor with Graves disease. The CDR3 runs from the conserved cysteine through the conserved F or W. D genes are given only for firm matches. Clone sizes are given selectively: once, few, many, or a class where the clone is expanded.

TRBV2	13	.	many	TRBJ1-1	TGTGCCAGCAGCCCCGGACTGTACACTGAAGCTTTCTTT	CASSPGLYTEAFF
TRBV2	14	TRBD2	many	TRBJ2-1	TGTGCCACGCGGCTTAGCGGGAGCTCGGGTGAGCAGTTCTTC	CATRLSGSSGEQFF
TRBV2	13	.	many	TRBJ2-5	TGTGCCAGCAAACTCCCCCGAGGAGAGACCCAGTACTTC	CASKLPRGETQYF
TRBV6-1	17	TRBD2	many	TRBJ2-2	TGTGCCAGCAGTCTAACTCCAGCGGGATTCAACCCCGGGGAGCTGTTTTTT	CASSLTPAGFNPGELFF
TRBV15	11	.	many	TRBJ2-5	TGTGCCACCAGCTCATCTGAGACCCAGTACTTC	CATSSSETQYF
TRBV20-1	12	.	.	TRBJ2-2	TGCAGTGCCCCGACTAGCACCGGGGAGCTGTTTTTT	CSAPTSTGELFF
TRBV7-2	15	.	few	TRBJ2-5	TGTGCCAGCAGCTTCGAGGCCCCCAGGGGAGGGGAGCAGTACTTC	CASSFEAPRGGEQYF
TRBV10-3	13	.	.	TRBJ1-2	TGTGCCATCAGTGAGTCCAGTAACTATGGCTACACCTTC	CAISESSNYGYTF
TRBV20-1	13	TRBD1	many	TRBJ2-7	TGCAGTGCTACCGGGACAGGCACCTACGAGCAGTACTTC	CSATGTGTYEQYF
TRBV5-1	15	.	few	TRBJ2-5	TGCGCCAGCAGATCGAACACAGGGAAGGGAGAGACCCAGTACTTC	CASRSNTGKGETQYF
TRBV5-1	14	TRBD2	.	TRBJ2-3	TGCGCCAGCAGCTTAAGCGGGAACCCCGATACGCAGTATTTT	CASSLSGNPDTQYF
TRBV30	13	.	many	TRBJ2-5	TGTGCCTGGAGTGTACTCTGGGGGGAGACCCAGTACTTC	CAWSVLWGETQYF
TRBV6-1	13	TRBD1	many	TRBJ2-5	TGTGCCAGCAGGCGGACAGGGGGGGAGACCCAGTACTTC	CASRRTGGETQYF
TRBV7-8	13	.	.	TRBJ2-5	TGTGCCAACAGCTTAGGGCACCAAGAGACCCAGTACTTC	CANSLGHQETQYF
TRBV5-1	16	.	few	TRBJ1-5	TGCGCCAGCAGCCCCATGGGGAGGTCTAGCAATCAGCCCCAGCATTTT	CASSPMGRSSNQPQHF
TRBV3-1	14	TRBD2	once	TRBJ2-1	TGTGCCAGCAGCTTTAGCGGGAGGGGCAATGAGCAGTTCTTC	CASSFSGRGNEQFF
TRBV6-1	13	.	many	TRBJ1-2	TGTGCCAGCAGTGAGTTTGTGGTTAATGGCTACACCTTC	CASSEFVVNGYTF
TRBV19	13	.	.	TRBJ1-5	TGTGCCAGTAGTAAAAGACGGAATCAGCCCCAGCATTTT	CASSKRRNQPQHF
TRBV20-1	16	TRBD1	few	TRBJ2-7	TGCAGTGCTAGAGATCTAAGGGGGCCCCGAGGTTACGAGCAGTACTTC	CSARDLRGPRGYEQYF
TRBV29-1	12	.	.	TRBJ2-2	TGCAGCGTGACAACGAACACCGGGGAGCTGTTTTTT	CSVTTNTGELFF
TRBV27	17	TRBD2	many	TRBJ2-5	TGTGCCAGCAGTCTATCTAGCGGGAGGATCATTGGGGAGACCCAGTACTTC	CASSLSSGRIIGETQYF
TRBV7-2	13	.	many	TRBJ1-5	TGTGCCAGCAGCCTAGACCCGGTCCAGCCCCAGCATTTT	CASSLDPVQPQHF
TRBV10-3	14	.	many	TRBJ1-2	TGTGCCATCAGTGAGAGGGGCTTTAACTATGGCTACACCTTC	CAISERGFNYGYTF
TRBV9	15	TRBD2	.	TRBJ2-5	TGTGCCAGCAGCGTAGGAATAGCGGGACAAGAGACCCAGTACTTC	CASSVGIAGQETQYF
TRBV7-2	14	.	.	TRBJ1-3	TGTGCCAGCAGCTTGGGAAGATCTGGAAACACCACATATTTT	CASSLGRSGNTTYF
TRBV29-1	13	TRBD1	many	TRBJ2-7	TGCAGCGCCGTGGGACAGGTAGGGGGAGGGCAGTACTTC	CSAVGQVGGGQYF
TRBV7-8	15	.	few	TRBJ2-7	TGTGCCAGCAGCTCGACTAGGGACCAGACCTACGAGCAGTACTTC	CASSSTRDQTYEQYF
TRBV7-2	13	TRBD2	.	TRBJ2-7	TGTGCCAGCAGCCCCCAAATGATAGCGGGAGTCGAATTC	CASSPQMIAGVEF
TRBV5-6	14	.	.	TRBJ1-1	TGTGCCAGCAGCTTGGTGGAGATAAACACTGAAGCTTTCTTT	CASSLVEINTEAFF
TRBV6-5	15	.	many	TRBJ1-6	TGTGCCAGCAGTTACTCGAGTGGACAAAATTCACCCCTCCACTTT	CASSYSSGQNSPLHF
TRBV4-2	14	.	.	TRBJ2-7	TGTGCCAGCAGCCAAGTTACAAGGCCCTACGAGCAGTACTTC	CASSQVTRPYEQYF
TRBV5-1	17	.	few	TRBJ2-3	TGCGCCAGCAGCTTGGCTGGAGACCCCTCCACCACAGATACGCAGTATTTT	CASSLAGDPSTTDTQYF
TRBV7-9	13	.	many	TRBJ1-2	TGTGCCAGCAGCGCCGACACCGCCAAAGGCTACACCTTC	CASSADTAKGYTF
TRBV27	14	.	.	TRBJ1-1	TGTGCCAGCAGAGGAGGGGCAGTGTACACTGAAGCTTTCTTT	CASRGGAVYTEAFF
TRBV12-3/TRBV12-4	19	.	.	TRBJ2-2	TGTGCCAGCAGTTTTACGACCACGAGGGGCCCCTCGTTAAGCGGGGAGCTGTTTTTT	CASSFTTTRGPSLSGELFF
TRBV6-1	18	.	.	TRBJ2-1	TGTGCCAGCAGTGAACTTTGGACCACTGGTTACTCCTACAATGAGCAGTTCTTC	CASSELWTTGYSYNEQFF
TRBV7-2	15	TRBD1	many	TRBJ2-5	TGTGCCAGCAGAAGTTTGATGGACAGGGAAGAGACCCAGTACTTC	CASRSLMDREETQYF
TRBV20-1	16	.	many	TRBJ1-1	TGCAGTGCTAGGTCTCAGATAGGAAGGATGAACACTGAAGCTTTCTTT	CSARSQIGRMNTEAFF
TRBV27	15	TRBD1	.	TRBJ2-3	TGTGCCAGCAGTTCTTTGGACAGGGTGGCAGATACGCAGTATTTT	CASSSLDRVADTQYF
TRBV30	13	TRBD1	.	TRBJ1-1	TGTGCCTGGAAAGACAGGGGCGGGACTGAAGCTTTCTTT	CAWKDRGGTEAFF
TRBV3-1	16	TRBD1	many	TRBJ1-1	TGTGCCAGCAGCGTACGGACAGGGGGCGGGAACACTGAAGCTTTCTTT	CASSVRTGGGNTEAFF
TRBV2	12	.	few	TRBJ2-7	TGTGCCAGCAGTGCTAGGAGATTCGAGCAGTACTTC	CASSARRFEQYF
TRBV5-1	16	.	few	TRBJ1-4	TGCGCCAGCAGCTCGGGGTCTACAGCAACTAATGAAAAACTGTTTTTT	CASSSGSTATNEKLFF
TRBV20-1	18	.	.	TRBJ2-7	TGCAGTGCCCGCCTTCCCCCCCGGGGTGGCTTATTGAGGGACGAGCAGTACTTC	CSARLPPRGGLLRDEQYF
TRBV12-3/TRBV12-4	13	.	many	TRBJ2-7	TGTGCCAGCAGTCCCGCGCGTCTCTACGAGCAGTACTTC	CASSPARLYEQYF
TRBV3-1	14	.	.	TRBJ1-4	TGTCCCAGCAGTCCTGGGACATTCGGCTCGAAACTGTTTTTT	CPSSPGTFGSKLFF
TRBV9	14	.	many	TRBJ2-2	TGTGCCAGCAGTGTGGGGCCGAACACCGGGGAGCTGTTTTTT	CASSVGPNTGELFF
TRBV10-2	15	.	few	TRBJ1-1	TGCGCCACCTCTCTCCAGGGGCGCCTAAACACTGAAGCTTTCTTT	CATSLQGRLNTEAFF
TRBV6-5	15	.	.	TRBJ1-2	TGTGCCAGCAGTTTTCCCTTTGGGGTAACTAATGGCTACACCTTC	CASSFPFGVTNGYTF
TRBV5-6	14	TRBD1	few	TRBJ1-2	TGTGCCAGCAGCCGTAGAACAGGGGGCGATGGCTACACCTTC	CASSRRTGGDGYTF
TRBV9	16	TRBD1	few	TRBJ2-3	TGTGCCAGCAGCGGGGGACAGGGAGGCAGCACAGATACGCAGTATTTT	CASSGGQGGSTDTQYF
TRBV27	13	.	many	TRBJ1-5	TGTGCCAGCAGTTTTAGGCAGGGTCAGCCCCAGCATTTT	CASSFRQGQPQHF
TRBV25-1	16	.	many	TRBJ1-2	TGTGCCAGCAGTGAATATATTACCTTCAGCGACTATGGCTACACCTTC	CASSEYITFSDYGYTF
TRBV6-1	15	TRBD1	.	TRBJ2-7	TGTGCCAGCAGTGTGGGACAGTTAGCGCGAGGCGAGCAGTACTTC	CASSVGQLARGEQYF
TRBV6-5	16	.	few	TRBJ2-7	TGTGCCAGCAGTTACTCGATCGTGCAGTCCTCCTACGAGCAGTACTTC	CASSYSIVQSSYEQYF
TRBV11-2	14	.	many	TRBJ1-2	TGTGCCAGCAATACGGGGCACCAGGCCTATGGCTACACCTTC	CASNTGHQAYGYTF
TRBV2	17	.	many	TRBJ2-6	TGTGCCAGCAGTGATTGGGGGGTTAACTCTGGGGCCAACGTCCTGACTTTC	CASSDWGVNSGANVLTF
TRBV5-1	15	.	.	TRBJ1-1	TGCGCCAGCAGCTTGGCCGGGCCCCGAGGGACTGAAGCTTTCTTT	CASSLAGPRGTEAFF
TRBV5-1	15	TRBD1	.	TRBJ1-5	TGCGCCAGCAGCGCCGAGACAGGGGAGAACCAGCCCCAGCATTTT	CASSAETGENQPQHF
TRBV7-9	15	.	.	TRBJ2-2	TGTGCCAGCAGCTTGTGGGGGGTCCGTACCGGGGAGCTGTTTTTT	CASSLWGVRTGELFF